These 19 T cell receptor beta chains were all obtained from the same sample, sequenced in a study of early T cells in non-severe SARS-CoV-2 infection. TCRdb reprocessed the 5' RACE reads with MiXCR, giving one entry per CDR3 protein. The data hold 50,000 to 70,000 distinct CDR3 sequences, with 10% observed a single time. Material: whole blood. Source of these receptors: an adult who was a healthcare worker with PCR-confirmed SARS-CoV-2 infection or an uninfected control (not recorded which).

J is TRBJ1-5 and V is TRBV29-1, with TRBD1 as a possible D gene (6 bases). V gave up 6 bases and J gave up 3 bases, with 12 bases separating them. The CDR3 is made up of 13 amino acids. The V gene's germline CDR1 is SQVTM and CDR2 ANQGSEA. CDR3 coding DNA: TGCAGCGTCTCAGGGGTAGACAATCAGCCCCAGCATTTT. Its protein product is CSVSGVDNQPQHF.

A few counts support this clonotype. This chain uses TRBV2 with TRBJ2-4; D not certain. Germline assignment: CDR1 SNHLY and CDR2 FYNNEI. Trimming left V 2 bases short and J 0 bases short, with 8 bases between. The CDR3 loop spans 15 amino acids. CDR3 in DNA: TGTGCCAGCAGTGAAATTTGGCTAGCCAAAAACATTCAGTACTTC. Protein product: CASSEIWLAKNIQYF.

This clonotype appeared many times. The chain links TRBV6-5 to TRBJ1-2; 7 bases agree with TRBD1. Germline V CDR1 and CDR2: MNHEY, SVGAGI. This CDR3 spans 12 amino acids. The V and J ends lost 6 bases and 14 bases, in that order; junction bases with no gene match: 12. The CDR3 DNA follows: TGTGCCAGCAGGATGGGAGAGGGGGCCAGTACCTTC. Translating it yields CASRMGEGASTF.

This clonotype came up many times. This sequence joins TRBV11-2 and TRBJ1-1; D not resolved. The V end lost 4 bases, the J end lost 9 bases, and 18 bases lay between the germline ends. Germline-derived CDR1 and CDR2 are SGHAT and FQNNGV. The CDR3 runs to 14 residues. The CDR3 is CASSSSTWTGKAFF. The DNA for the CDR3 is TGTGCCAGCAGCTCCTCAACCTGGACGGGTAAAGCTTTCTTT.

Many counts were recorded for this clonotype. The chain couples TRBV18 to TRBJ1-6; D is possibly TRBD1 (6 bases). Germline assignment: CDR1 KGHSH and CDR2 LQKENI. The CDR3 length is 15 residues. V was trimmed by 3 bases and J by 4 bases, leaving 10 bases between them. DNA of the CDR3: TGTGCCAGCTCACCTGGACAGCATTATAATTCACCCCTCCACTTT. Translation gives CASSPGQHYNSPLHF.

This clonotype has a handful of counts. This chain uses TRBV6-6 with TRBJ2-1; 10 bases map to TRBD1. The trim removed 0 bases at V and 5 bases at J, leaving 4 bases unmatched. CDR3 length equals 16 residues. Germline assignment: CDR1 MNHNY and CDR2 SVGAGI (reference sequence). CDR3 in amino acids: CASSYSTGTGDNEQFF. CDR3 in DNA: TGTGCCAGCAGTTACTCGACCGGGACAGGGGACAATGAGCAGTTCTTC.

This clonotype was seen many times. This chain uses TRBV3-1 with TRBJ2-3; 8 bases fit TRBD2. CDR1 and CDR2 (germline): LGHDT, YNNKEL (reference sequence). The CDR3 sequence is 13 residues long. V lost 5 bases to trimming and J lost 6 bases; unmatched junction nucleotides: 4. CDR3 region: CASSWERGDTQYF. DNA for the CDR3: TGTGCCAGCAGCTGGGAGCGGGGGGATACGCAGTATTTT.

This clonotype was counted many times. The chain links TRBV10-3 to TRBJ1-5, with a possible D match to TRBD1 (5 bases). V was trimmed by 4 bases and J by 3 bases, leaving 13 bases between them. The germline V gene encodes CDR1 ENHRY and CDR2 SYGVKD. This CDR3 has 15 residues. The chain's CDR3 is CAISVDIGVNQPQHF. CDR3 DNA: TGTGCCATCAGTGTTGATATAGGGGTCAATCAGCCCCAGCATTTT.

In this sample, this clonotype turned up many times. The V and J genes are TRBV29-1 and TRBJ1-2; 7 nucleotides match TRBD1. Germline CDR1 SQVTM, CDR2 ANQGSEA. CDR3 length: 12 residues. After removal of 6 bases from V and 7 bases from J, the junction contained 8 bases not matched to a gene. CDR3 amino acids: CSVRDSRGGYTF. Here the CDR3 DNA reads TGCAGCGTCCGGGACAGTCGAGGTGGCTACACCTTC.

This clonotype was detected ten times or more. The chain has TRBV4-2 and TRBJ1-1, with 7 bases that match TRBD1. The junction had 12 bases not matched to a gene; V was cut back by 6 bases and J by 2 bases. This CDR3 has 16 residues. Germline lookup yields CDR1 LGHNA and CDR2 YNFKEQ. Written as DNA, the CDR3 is TGTGCCAGCAGAAGAACTCCGGGACAGAATAACACTGAAGCTTTCTTT. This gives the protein CASRRTPGQNNTEAFF.

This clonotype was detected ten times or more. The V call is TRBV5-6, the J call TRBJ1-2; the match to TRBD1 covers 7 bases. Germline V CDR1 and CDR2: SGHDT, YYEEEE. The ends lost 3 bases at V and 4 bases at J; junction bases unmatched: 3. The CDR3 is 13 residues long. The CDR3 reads CASSSGQIYGYTF. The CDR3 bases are TGTGCCAGCAGCTCGGGACAGATCTATGGCTACACCTTC.

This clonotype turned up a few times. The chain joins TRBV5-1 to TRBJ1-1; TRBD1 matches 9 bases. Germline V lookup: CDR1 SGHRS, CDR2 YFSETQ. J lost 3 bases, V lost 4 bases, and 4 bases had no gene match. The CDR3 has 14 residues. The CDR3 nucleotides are TGCGCCAGCAGCGGGGACAGGGAATACACTGAAGCTTTCTTT. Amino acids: CASSGDREYTEAFF.

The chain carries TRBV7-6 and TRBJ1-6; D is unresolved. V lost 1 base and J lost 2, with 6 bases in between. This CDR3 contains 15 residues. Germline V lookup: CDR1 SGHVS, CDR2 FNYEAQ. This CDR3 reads CASSLERAYNSPLHF. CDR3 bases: TGTGCCAGCAGCTTAGAAAGGGCCTATAATTCACCCCTCCACTTT.

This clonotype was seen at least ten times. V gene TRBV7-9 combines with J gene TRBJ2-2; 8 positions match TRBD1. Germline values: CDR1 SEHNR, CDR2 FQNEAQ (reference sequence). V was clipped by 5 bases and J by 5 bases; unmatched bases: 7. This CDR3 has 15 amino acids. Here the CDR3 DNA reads TGTGCCAGCAGCACGGACAGGGTGGCGACCGGGGAGCTGTTTTTT. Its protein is CASSTDRVATGELFF.

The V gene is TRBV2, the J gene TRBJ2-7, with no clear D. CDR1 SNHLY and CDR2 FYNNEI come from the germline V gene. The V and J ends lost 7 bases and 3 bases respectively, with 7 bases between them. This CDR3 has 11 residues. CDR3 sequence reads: CASTPNYEQYF. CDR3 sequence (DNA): TGTGCCAGCACCCCAAACTACGAGCAGTACTTC.

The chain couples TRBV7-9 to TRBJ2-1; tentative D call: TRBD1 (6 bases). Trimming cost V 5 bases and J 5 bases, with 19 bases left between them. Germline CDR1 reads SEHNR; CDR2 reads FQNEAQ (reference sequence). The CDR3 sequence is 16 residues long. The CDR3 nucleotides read TGTGCCAGCAGCCGCGGACAGATGTATGCGAACAATGAGCAGTTCTTC. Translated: CASSRGQMYANNEQFF.

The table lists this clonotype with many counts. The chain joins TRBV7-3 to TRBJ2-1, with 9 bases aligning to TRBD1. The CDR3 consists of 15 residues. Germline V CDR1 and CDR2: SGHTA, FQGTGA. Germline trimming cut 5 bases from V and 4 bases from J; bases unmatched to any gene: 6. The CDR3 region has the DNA TGTGCCAGCAGCGCGACAGGGGGAGGGTACAATGAGCAGTTCTTC. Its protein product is CASSATGGGYNEQFF.

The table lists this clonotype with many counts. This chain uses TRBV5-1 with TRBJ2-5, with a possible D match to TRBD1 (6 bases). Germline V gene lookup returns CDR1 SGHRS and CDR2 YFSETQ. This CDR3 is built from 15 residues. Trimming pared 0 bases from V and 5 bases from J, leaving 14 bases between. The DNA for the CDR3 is TGCGCCAGCAGCTTGGATGGGGGTACAGGGGAGACCCAGTACTTC. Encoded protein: CASSLDGGTGETQYF.

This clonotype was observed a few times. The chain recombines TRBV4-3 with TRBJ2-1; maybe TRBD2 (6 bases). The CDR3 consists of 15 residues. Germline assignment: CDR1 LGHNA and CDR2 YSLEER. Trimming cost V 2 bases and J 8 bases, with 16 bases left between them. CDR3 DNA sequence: TGCGCCAGCAGCCAATCTAGCGATCCCTATGATGAGCAGTTCTTC. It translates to CASSQSSDPYDEQFF.